What follows is one T cell receptor (beta chain) and its context. As originally analysed: Reference gene primer amplification gave estimated nucleated cell counts. Measured with immunoSEQ multiplex PCR; TCRdb has only the in-frame clones, and not every one. The DNA was the basis for D and trimming; V, J and clone size are from that table. The data show around 350,000 clones, around nine tenths seen once. The data were obtained in a study of blood T cell repertoires in COVID-19. Study information: The origin of the acute and convalescent COVID-19 samples was the United States, Italy and Spain. PBMCs, B-cell-depleted T cells, or T cells were the source of the cDNA or gDNA that made up the material.

The trim removed 9 bases at V and 7 bases at J, leaving 8 bases unmatched. Germline V gene lookup returns CDR1 MNHEY and CDR2 SVGAGI. CDR3 size: 12 residues. This chain joins TRBV6-5 and TRBJ2-7; 8 bases map to TRBD2. The sample was peripheral blood. This sequence originates from a human donor in a cohort sampled during active COVID-19. CDR3 nucleotides: TGTGCCAGTCGGGGGGGCCTCGGTGAGCAGTACTTC. Protein sequence: CASRGGLGEQYF.